What follows are 3 T cell receptor beta chains derived from one specimen sequenced in a study of OX40 agonist ivuxolimab in advanced cancers. TCRdb keeps only in-frame clones here, not all; method: immunoSEQ multiplex PCR. Here the sample spans tens of thousands of clones, roughly 83% being singletons. The sequencing used CD4+ or CD8+ T cells sorted from blood, collected in a trial of the OX40 agonist ivuxolimab. These receptors all stem from an adult with an advanced solid tumor such as melanoma, head and neck, liver or kidney cancer.

This chain links TRBV25-1 with TRBJ1-2, with D perhaps TRBD1 (6 bases). The CDR3 is 14 residues long. V was clipped by 3 bases and J by 3 bases, with 11 bases between them. The germline V gene has CDR1 MGHDK and CDR2 SYGVNS. CDR3 in amino acids: CASSDDRTYYGYTF. The CDR3 coding sequence is TGTGCCAGCAGTGACGACAGGACTTACTATGGCTACACCTTC.

The rearrangement uses TRBV30 and TRBJ1-1; TRBD1 matches 7 bases. The CDR3 has 17 amino acids. The germline gives CDR1 GTSNPN, CDR2 SVGIG (reference sequence). Trimming took 2 bases from V and 3 from J; bases not matched to a gene: 15. The CDR3, as DNA: TGTGCCTGGAGTTTCCTTAGGGGGCAACTTATTTACACTGAAGCTTTCTTT. It translates to CAWSFLRGQLIYTEAFF.

The rearrangement uses TRBV18 and TRBJ1-5, with D perhaps TRBD1 (5 bases). Per the germline V gene, CDR1 is KGHSH and CDR2 is LQKENI. The length of the CDR3 is 14 residues. Trimming left V 2 bases short and J 11 bases short, with 16 bases between. CDR3 amino acids: CASSPERGMGAQHF. For the CDR3, the DNA is TGTGCCAGCTCACCAGAGAGGGGTATGGGTGCCCAGCATTTT. The full variable domain, in which reference TRBV18 and TRBJ1-5 provide the parts outside the CDR3, is NAGVMQNPRHLVRRRGQEARLRCSPMKGHSHVYWYRQLPEEGLKFMVYLQKENIIDESGMPKERFSAEFPKEGPSILRIQQVVRGDSAAYFCASSPERGMGAQHFGDGTRLSIL.